The 4 T cell receptor beta chains presented below share a single source sample, sequenced in a study of T cell responses to AZD1222 COVID-19 vaccine. The method was immunoSEQ multiplex PCR; TCRdb's version includes in-frame clones alone and lacks a portion of them. The sample lists about 140,000 clones, about 86% occurring once. The sample here was peripheral blood, taken 28 days after the second AZD1222 dose. All receptors derive from an adult who received the AZD1222 COVID-19 vaccine.

This clone occurred a few times. The rearrangement links TRBV6-6 to TRBJ1-1; the match to TRBD1 covers 9 bases. Looked up from germline, CDR1 is MNHNY and CDR2 is SVGAGI (reference sequence). The length of the CDR3 is 16 residues. Trimming cost V 6 bases and J 1 base; bases outside gene matches: 9. The CDR3 DNA follows: TGTGCCAGCAGCCCGACAGGGGGGGAAGGGAACACTGAAGCTTTCTTT. Amino acid sequence: CASSPTGGEGNTEAFF.

The V gene is TRBV6-1, the J gene TRBJ2-5, with a possible D match to TRBD2 (5 bases). Trimming shortened V by 2 bases and J by 5 bases, and 15 bases separated the two germline ends. Looked up from germline, CDR1 is MNHNS and CDR2 is SASEGT. There are 15 residues in the CDR3. The CDR3 protein is CASSERNLGGETQYF. CDR3 sequence (DNA): TGTGCCAGCAGTGAAAGGAACCTCGGAGGTGAGACCCAGTACTTC.

A note on this clone: Other DNA sequences in the same sample also yield this CDR3. V gene TRBV4-1 combines with J gene TRBJ1-2; D not certain. Germline V gene data show CDR1 as MGHRA and CDR2 as YSYEKL. V lost 0 bases and J lost 2, with 7 bases in between. This CDR3 has 14 residues. For the CDR3, the DNA is TGCGCCAGCAGCCAAGATCACAGAAACTATGGCTACACCTTC. It codes for CASSQDHRNYGYTF.

The chain carries TRBV19 and TRBJ1-4; 9 positions agree with TRBD1. Germline V gene data show CDR1 as LNHDA and CDR2 as SQIVND (reference sequence). The CDR3 spans 13 residues. V shed 6 bases and J 7 bases; nucleotides not matched to a gene: 3. CDR3 nucleotide sequence: TGTGCCAGTAGGGGACAGGGTGCTGAAAAACTGTTTTTT. Translating gives CASRGQGAEKLFF.